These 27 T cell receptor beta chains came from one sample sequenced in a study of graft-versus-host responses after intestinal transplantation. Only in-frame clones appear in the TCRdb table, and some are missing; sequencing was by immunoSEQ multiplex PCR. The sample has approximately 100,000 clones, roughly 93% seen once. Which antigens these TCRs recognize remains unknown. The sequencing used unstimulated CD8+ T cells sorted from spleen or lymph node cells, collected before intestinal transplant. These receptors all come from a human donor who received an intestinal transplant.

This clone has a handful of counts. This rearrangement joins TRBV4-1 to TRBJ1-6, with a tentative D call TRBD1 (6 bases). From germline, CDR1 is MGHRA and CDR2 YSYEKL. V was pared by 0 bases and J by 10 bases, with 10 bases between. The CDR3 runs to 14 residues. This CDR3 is CASSQESGASPLHF. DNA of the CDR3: TGCGCCAGCAGCCAAGAATCAGGGGCCTCACCCCTCCACTTT.

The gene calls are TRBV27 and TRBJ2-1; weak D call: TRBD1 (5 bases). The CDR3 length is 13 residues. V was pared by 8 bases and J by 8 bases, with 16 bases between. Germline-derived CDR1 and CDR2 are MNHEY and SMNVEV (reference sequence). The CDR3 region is CASASLQGDEQFF. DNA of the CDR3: TGTGCCAGCGCATCCCTTCAGGGCGATGAGCAGTTCTTC.

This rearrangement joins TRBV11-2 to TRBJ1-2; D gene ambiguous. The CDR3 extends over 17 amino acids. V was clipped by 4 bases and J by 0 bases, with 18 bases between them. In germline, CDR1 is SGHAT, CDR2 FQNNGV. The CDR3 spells CASSSVRGRLANYGYTF. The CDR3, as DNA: TGTGCCAGCAGCTCAGTCCGCGGCAGACTAGCTAACTATGGCTACACCTTC.

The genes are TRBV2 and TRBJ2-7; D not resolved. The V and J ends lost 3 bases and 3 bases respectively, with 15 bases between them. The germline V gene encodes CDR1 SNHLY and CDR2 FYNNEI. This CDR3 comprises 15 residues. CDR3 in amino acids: CASSEYRARHYEQYF. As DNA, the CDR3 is TGTGCCAGCAGTGAGTATCGGGCCAGACACTACGAGCAGTACTTC.

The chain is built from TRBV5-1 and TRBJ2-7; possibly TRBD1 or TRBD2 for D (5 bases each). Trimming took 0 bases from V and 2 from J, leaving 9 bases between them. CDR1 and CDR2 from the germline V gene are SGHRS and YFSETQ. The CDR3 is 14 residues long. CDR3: CASSLEGTAYEQYF. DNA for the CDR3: TGCGCCAGCAGCTTGGAGGGGACGGCCTACGAGCAGTACTTC.

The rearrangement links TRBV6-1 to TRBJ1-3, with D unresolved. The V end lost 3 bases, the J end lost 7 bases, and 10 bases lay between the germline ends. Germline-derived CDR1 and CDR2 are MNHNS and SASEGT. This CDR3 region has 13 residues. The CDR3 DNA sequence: TGTGCCAGCAGTGAGGACGTCGGGAACACCATATATTTT. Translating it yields CASSEDVGNTIYF.

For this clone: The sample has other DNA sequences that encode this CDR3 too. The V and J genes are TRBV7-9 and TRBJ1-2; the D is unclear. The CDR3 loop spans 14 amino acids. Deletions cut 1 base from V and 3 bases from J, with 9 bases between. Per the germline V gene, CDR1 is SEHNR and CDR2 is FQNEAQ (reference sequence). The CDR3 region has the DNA TGTGCCAGCAGCTTAGTTGGGAGAGACTATGGCTACACCTTC. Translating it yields CASSLVGRDYGYTF.

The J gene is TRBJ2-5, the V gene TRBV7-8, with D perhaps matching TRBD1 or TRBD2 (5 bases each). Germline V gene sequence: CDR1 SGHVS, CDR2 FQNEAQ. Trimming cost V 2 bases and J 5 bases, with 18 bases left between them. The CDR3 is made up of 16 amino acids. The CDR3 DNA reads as TGTGCCAGCAGCTTACTCGGGGACCCGTTCCAGGAGACCCAGTACTTC. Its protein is CASSLLGDPFQETQYF.

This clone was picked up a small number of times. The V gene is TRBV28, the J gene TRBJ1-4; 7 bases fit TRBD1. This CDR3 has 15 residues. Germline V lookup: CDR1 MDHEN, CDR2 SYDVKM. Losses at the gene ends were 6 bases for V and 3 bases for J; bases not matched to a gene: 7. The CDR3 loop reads CASSPVGTANEKLFF. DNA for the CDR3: TGTGCCAGCAGCCCCGTCGGGACAGCTAATGAAAAACTGTTTTTT.

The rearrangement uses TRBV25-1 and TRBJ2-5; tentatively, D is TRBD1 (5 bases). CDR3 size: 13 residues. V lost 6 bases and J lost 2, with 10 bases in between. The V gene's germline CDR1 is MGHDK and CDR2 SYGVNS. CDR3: CASSMTVQETQYF. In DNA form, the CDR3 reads TGTGCCAGCAGCATGACAGTACAAGAGACCCAGTACTTC.

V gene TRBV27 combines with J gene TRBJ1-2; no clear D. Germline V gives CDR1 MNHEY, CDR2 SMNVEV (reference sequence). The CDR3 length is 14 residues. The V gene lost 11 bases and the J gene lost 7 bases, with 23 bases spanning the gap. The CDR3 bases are TGTGCCGGTCACACCCCCGGGATTCGAGGTGGCTACACCTTC. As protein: CAGHTPGIRGGYTF.

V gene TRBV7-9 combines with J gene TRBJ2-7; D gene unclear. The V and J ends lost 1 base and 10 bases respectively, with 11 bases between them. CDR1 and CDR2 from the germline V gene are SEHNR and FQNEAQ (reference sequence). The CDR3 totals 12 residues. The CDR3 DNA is TGTGCCAGCAGCTTAGGCCCCCCTCCCCAGTACTTC. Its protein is CASSLGPPPQYF. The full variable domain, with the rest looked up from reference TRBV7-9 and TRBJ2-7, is DTGVSQNPRHKITKRGQNVTFRCDPISEHNRLYWYRQTLGQGPEFLTYFQNEAQLEKSRLLSDRFSAERPKGSFSTLEIQRTEQGDSAMYLCASSLGPPPQYFGPGTRLTVT.

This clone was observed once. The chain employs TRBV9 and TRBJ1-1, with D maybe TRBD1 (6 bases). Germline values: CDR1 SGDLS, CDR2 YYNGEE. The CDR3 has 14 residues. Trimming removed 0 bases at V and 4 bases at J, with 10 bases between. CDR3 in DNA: TGTGCCAGCAGCGTAGCAGGGGCGGGCACTGAAGCTTTCTTT. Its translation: CASSVAGAGTEAFF.

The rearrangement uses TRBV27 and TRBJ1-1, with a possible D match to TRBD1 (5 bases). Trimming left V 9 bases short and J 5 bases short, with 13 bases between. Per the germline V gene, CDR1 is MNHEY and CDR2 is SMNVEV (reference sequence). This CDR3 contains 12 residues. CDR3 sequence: CASQQGGTEAFF. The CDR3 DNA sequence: TGTGCCAGTCAGCAGGGTGGGACTGAAGCTTTCTTT.

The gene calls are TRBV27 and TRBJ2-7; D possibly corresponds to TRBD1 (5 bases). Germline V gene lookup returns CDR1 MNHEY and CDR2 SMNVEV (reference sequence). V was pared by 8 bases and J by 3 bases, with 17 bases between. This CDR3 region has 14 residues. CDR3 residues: CASGPQGLIYEQYF. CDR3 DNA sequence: TGTGCCAGCGGACCTCAGGGTTTAATCTACGAGCAGTACTTC.

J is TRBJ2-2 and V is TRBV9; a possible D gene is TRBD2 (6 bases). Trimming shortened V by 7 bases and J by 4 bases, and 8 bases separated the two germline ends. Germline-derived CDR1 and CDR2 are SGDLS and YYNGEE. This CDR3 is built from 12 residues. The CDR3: CASGGSTGELFF. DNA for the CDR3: TGTGCCAGCGGGGGGTCCACCGGGGAGCTGTTTTTT.

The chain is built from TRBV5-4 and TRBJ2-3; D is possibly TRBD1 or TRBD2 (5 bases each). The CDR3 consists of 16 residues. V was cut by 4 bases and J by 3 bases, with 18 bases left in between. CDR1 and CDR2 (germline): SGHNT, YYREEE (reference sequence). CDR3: CASSLPGASSTDTQYF. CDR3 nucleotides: TGTGCCAGCAGCCTGCCCGGGGCTAGTTCGACAGATACGCAGTATTTT. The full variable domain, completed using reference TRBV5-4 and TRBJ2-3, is ETGVTQSPTHLIKTRGQQVTLRCSSQSGHNTVSWYQQALGQGPQFIFQYYREEENGRGNFPPRFSGLQFPNYSSELNVNALELDDSALYLCASSLPGASSTDTQYFGPGTRLTVL.

The CDR3: CASSLEAATDTQYF. In DNA, the CDR3 is TGTGCCAGCAGCTTAGAGGCAGCCACAGATACGCAGTATTTT. This chain uses TRBV7-9 with TRBJ2-3; D not certain. This CDR3 has 14 residues. V was clipped by 1 base and J by 2 bases, with 7 bases between them. Germline CDR1 SEHNR, CDR2 FQNEAQ (reference sequence).

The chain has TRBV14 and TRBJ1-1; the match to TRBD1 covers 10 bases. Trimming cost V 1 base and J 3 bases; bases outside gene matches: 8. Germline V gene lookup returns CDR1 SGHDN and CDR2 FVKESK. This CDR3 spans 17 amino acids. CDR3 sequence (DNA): TGTGCCAGCAGCCAAGTGGGACAGGGGTTAAGGGACACTGAAGCTTTCTTT. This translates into CASSQVGQGLRDTEAFF.

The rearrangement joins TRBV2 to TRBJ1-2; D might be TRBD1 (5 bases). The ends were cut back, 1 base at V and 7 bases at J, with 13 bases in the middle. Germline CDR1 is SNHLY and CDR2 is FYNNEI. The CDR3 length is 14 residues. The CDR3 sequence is CASSEGGRTAGYTF. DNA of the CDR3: TGTGCCAGCAGTGAAGGGGGCAGGACGGCTGGCTACACCTTC.

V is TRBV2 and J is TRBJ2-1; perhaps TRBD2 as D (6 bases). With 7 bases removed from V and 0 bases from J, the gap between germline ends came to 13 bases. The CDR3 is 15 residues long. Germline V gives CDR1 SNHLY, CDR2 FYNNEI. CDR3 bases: TGTGCCAGCACTTCCCGGGGGAGCTCCTACAATGAGCAGTTCTTC. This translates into CASTSRGSSYNEQFF. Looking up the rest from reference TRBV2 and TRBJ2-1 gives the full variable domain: EPEVTQTPSHQVTQMGQEVILRCVPISNHLYFYWYRQILGQKVEFLVSFYNNEISEKSEIFDDQFSVERPDGSNFTLKIRSTKLEDSAMYFCASTSRGSSYNEQFFGPGTRLTVL.

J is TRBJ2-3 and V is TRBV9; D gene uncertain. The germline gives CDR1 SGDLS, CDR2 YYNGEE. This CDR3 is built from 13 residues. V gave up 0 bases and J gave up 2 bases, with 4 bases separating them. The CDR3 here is CASSVADTDTQYF. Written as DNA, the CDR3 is TGTGCCAGCAGCGTAGCGGACACAGATACGCAGTATTTT.

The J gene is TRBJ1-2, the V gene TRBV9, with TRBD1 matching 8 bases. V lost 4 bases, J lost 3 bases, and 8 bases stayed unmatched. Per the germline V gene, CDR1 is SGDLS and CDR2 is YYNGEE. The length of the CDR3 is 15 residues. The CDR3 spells CASSKERDRYYGYTF. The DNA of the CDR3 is TGTGCCAGCAGCAAAGAAAGGGACAGGTACTATGGCTACACCTTC. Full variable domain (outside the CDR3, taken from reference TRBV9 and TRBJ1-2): DSGVTQTPKHLITATGQRVTLRCSPRSGDLSVYWYQQSLDQGLQFLIQYYNGEERAKGNILERFSAQQFPDLHSELNLSSLELGDSALYFCASSKERDRYYGYTFGSGTRLTVV.

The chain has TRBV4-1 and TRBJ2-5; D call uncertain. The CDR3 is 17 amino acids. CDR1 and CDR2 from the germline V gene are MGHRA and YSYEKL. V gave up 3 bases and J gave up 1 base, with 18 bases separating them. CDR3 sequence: CASSQSPLRSAQETQYF. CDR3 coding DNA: TGCGCCAGCAGCCAGTCCCCCCTTAGGTCCGCCCAAGAGACCCAGTACTTC.

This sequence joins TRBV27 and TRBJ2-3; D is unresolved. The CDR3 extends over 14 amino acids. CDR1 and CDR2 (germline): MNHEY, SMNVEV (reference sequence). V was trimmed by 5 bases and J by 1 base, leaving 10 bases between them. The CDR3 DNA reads TGTGCCAGCAGTCCGTACTCCCGCACAGATACGCAGTATTTT. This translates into CASSPYSRTDTQYF.

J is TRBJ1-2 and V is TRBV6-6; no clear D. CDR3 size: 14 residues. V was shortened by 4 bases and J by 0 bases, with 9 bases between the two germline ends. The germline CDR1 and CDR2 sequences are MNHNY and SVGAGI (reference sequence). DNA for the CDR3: TGTGCCAGCAGTTTACACCCAGCTAACTATGGCTACACCTTC. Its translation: CASSLHPANYGYTF.

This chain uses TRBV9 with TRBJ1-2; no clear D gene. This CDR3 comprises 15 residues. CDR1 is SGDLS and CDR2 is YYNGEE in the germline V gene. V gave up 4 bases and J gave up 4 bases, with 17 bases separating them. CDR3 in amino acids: CASSPHQQLLYGYTF. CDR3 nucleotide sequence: TGTGCCAGCAGCCCCCACCAACAGCTCCTCTATGGCTACACCTTC. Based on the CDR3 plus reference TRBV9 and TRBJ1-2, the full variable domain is DSGVTQTPKHLITATGQRVTLRCSPRSGDLSVYWYQQSLDQGLQFLIQYYNGEERAKGNILERFSAQQFPDLHSELNLSSLELGDSALYFCASSPHQQLLYGYTFGSGTRLTVV.